A single sample gave rise to the 20 T cell receptor beta chains below, sequenced in a study of T-cell memory formation after mild COVID-19. TCRdb analysed the 5' RACE reads with MiXCR anew, one entry per CDR3 protein. The top ten hold about 8.1% of the sample, which has over 500,000 distinct CDR3 sequences, roughly a sixth seen once. The sequenced sample was PBMCs or a T cell subset sorted from them (not recorded which). The receptors here all came from an adult woman who had mild COVID-19 (a few samples of this study predate the infection). Cell type and time point are not known.

This clonotype has more than one count but fewer than ten. The rearrangement joins TRBV5-1 to TRBJ2-7; weak D call: TRBD2 (6 bases). Per the germline V gene, CDR1 is SGHRS and CDR2 is YFSETQ. Trimming took 0 bases from V and 4 from J, leaving 23 bases between them. This CDR3 is built from 18 residues. The CDR3 DNA follows: TGCGCCAGCAGCTTGGAGGGATGGGTCGGGCTAGCGCTGTACGAGCAGTACTTC. This encodes CASSLEGWVGLALYEQYF.

There are many counts of this clonotype. The chain has TRBV12-3 or TRBV12-4 and TRBJ2-1; 12 positions agree with TRBD2. CDR3 length: 15 residues. The V gene end was trimmed by 6 bases and the J gene end by 5 bases; junction bases not matched to a gene: 5. Here the CDR3 DNA reads TGTGCCAGCAGACCGACTAGCGGGGGACACAATGAGCAGTTCTTC. Translated, it gives CASRPTSGGHNEQFF.

A few counts support this clonotype. The chain is built from TRBV24-1 and TRBJ2-2; D is undetermined. Looked up from germline, CDR1 is KGHDR and CDR2 is SFDVKD. V lost 4 bases and J 3 bases, leaving 8 bases between the germline ends. CDR3 length equals 14 residues. CDR3 nucleotides: TGTGCCACCAGTGACACACAAGACACCGGGGAGCTGTTTTTT. Translation gives CATSDTQDTGELFF.

This clonotype appeared a few times. The chain carries TRBV12-3 or TRBV12-4 and TRBJ1-1; 7 positions match TRBD1. The CDR3 is 16 amino acids. The ends lost 3 bases at V and 2 bases at J; junction bases unmatched: 9. The CDR3 DNA reads as TGTGCCAGCAGTTTGGAACTTACAGGGGTAAACACTGAAGCTTTCTTT. It specifies CASSLELTGVNTEAFF.

V usage is TRBV4-3 and J usage is TRBJ2-6, with TRBD2 matching 7 bases. CDR1 LGHNA and CDR2 YSLEER come from the germline V gene. Unmatched junction bases numbered 5, after V lost 1 base and J lost 2 bases. The CDR3 extends over 17 amino acids. DNA for the CDR3: TGCGCCAGCAGCCAAGTAAGCGGGACGGCTGGGGCCAACGTCCTGACTTTC. Protein: CASSQVSGTAGANVLTF.

CDR3 sequence: CATSSKPTSGGLSGEQYF. For the CDR3, the DNA is TGTGCCACCAGCAGCAAACCGACTAGCGGGGGCCTATCGGGGGAGCAGTACTTC. V is TRBV15 and J is TRBJ2-7; 12 bases match TRBD2. CDR1 is LNHNV and CDR2 is YYDKDF in the germline V gene (reference sequence). The V gene end was trimmed by 3 bases and the J gene end by 7 bases; junction bases not matched to a gene: 16. There are 18 residues in the CDR3.

CDR3: CASSPGQYNSNYGYTF. CDR3 DNA: TGCGCCAGCAGCCCCGGACAGTACAATTCTAACTATGGCTACACCTTC. This chain connects TRBV5-1 to TRBJ1-2; a weak D match, TRBD1 (6 bases). CDR3 length equals 16 residues. V lost 4 bases, J lost 0 bases, and 16 bases lay in between. The V gene's germline CDR1 is SGHRS and CDR2 YFSETQ.

The chain links TRBV19 to TRBJ2-1; TRBD1 might be the D (6 bases). The CDR3 extends over 15 amino acids. The V end lost 3 bases, the J end lost 7 bases, and 16 bases lay between the germline ends. Germline V lookup: CDR1 LNHDA, CDR2 SQIVND (reference sequence). The CDR3 region is CASSIRQVTRNEQFF. CDR3 DNA: TGTGCCAGTAGTATTAGACAGGTAACGAGGAATGAGCAGTTCTTC.

The J gene is TRBJ2-1, the V gene TRBV27; possible D gene TRBD2, 6 bases. This CDR3 region has 16 residues. V gave up 7 bases and J gave up 5 bases, with 21 bases separating them. The germline gives CDR1 MNHEY, CDR2 SMNVEV (reference sequence). CDR3 amino acids: CASIPDVGGYDNEQFF. CDR3 coding DNA: TGTGCCAGCATCCCGGATGTCGGGGGTTACGACAATGAGCAGTTCTTC.

V gene TRBV7-2 combines with J gene TRBJ2-7; TRBD1 aligns across 7 bases. The CDR3 has 15 amino acids. Germline CDR1 and CDR2: SGHTA and FQGNSA. Trimming at V came to 4 bases and at J to 2 bases, leaving 8 bases not matched to a gene. This chain's CDR3 is CASSSTGTVTYEQYF. In DNA, the CDR3 is TGTGCCAGCAGCTCGACCGGGACAGTTACCTACGAGCAGTACTTC.

This clonotype was found a few times. The chain uses TRBV25-1 and TRBJ1-1, with D possibly matching TRBD1 (6 bases). The ends were cut back, 2 bases at V and 6 bases at J, with 16 bases in the middle. The germline V gene encodes CDR1 MGHDK and CDR2 SYGVNS. The CDR3 is made up of 15 amino acids. The CDR3 sequence: CASSETLTYRAEAFF. CDR3 in DNA: TGTGCCAGCAGTGAAACCTTAACGTACAGGGCTGAAGCTTTCTTT.

This clonotype has more than one count but fewer than ten. The V gene is TRBV30, the J gene TRBJ2-3, with D tentatively TRBD1 (6 bases). CDR3 length: 15 residues. The germline V gene has CDR1 GTSNPN and CDR2 SVGIG (reference sequence). V dropped 2 bases and J dropped 1 base, with 13 bases sitting between them. The CDR3 loop reads CAWSRIGGGTDTQYF. The CDR3 region has the DNA TGTGCCTGGAGTCGAATAGGGGGAGGCACAGATACGCAGTATTTT. The entire variable domain, with the rest obtained from reference TRBV30 and TRBJ2-3, is as follows: SQTIHQWPATLVQPVGSPLSLECTVEGTSNPNLYWYRQAAGRGLQLLFYSVGIGQISSEVPQNLSASRPQDRQFILSSKKLLLSDSGFYLCAWSRIGGGTDTQYFGPGTRLTVL.

The gene calls are TRBV3-1 and TRBJ1-4, with a weak D call TRBD1 (5 bases). The CDR3 has 12 residues. The germline V and J ends were trimmed by 7 bases and 7 bases, with 10 bases remaining between them. CDR1 LGHDT and CDR2 YNNKEL come from the germline V gene (reference sequence). Here the CDR3 reads CASNSRGEKLFF. Here the CDR3 DNA reads TGTGCCAGCAACTCTAGGGGTGAAAAACTGTTTTTT.

The chain couples TRBV6-6 to TRBJ1-1; TRBD1 is a possible D gene (6 bases). Trimming stripped 5 bases from V and 2 bases from J, with 12 bases between. In germline, CDR1 is MNHNY, CDR2 SVGAGI (reference sequence). This CDR3 spans 14 amino acids. In DNA form, the CDR3 reads TGTGCCAGCAGTGACGAGGACAGAAACACTGAAGCTTTCTTT. Its translation is CASSDEDRNTEAFF.

This clonotype was detected only a few times. The genes are TRBV25-1 and TRBJ2-1; 8 bases match TRBD2. Germline assignment: CDR1 MGHDK and CDR2 SYGVNS. V trimming: 4 bases; J trimming: 6 bases; junction bases outside the gene matches: 8. The CDR3 totals 15 residues. CDR3 region: CASSGTGTRRNEQFF. CDR3 nucleotide sequence: TGTGCCAGCAGTGGAACCGGGACTAGGCGCAATGAGCAGTTCTTC.

This clonotype turned up a few times. This chain links TRBV7-4 with TRBJ2-7; no reliable D call. V was pared by 5 bases and J by 2 bases, with 16 bases between. From germline, CDR1 is SGHVT and CDR2 SQSDAQ. The CDR3 length is 15 residues. The CDR3 is CASSPWGPGPYEQYF. The CDR3 DNA is TGTGCCAGCAGCCCTTGGGGTCCCGGCCCCTACGAGCAGTACTTC.

This chain joins TRBV7-9 and TRBJ2-1, with D perhaps matching TRBD1 (6 bases). There are 16 residues in the CDR3. The germline CDR1 and CDR2 sequences are SEHNR and FQNEAQ (reference sequence). V gave up 5 bases and J gave up 0 bases, with 14 bases separating them. CDR3 sequence (DNA): TGTGCCAGCAGCCCCCAGGGGCCTAGCTCCTACAATGAGCAGTTCTTC. This translates into CASSPQGPSSYNEQFF.

The gene calls are TRBV29-1 and TRBJ2-5; D perhaps matches TRBD1 (5 bases). The germline CDR1 and CDR2 sequences are SQVTM and ANQGSEA. Between the trimmed V and J ends, which lost 4 bases and 4 bases, there was a span of 7 bases. The CDR3 spans 11 residues. The CDR3 nucleotides are TGCAGCGTTGCCAGGGTAGAGACCCAGTACTTC. This gives the protein CSVARVETQYF.

The rearrangement joins TRBV10-3 to TRBJ1-1; D is undetermined. V lost 2 bases to trimming and J lost 0 bases, with 4 bases between them. Germline V gene lookup returns CDR1 ENHRY and CDR2 SYGVKD. This CDR3 has 13 residues. The DNA for the CDR3 is TGTGCCATCAGTGAGGGCCTGAACACTGAAGCTTTCTTT. Its translation is CAISEGLNTEAFF.

The chain links TRBV6-5 to TRBJ1-2; 7 nucleotides match TRBD1. The CDR3 is 13 amino acids. In germline, CDR1 is MNHEY, CDR2 SVGAGI. Trimming removed 6 bases from V and 5 bases from J; junction bases left unmatched: 6. The CDR3 DNA reads TGTGCCAGCAGCAACAGGGGCTGGTATGGCTACACCTTC. Its protein product is CASSNRGWYGYTF.